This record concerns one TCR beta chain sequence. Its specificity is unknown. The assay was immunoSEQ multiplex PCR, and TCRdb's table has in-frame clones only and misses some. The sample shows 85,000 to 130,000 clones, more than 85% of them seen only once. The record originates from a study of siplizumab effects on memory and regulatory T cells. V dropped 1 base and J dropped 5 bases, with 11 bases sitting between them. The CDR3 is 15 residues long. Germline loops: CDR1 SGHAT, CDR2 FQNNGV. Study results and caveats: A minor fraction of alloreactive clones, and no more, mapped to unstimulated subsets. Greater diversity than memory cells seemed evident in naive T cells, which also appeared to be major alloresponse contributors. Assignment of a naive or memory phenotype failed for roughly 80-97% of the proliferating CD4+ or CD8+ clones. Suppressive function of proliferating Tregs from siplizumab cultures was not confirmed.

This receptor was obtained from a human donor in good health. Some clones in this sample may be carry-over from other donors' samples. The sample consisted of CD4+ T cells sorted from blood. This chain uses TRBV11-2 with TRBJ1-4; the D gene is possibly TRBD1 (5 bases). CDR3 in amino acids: CASSLGAGRNEKLFF. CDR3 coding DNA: TGTGCCAGCAGCTTAGGGGCAGGGAGGAATGAAAAACTGTTTTTT.